This TCR beta chain emerged from a study of neurological immune-mediated disorders. Trimming pared 3 bases from V and 9 bases from J, leaving 21 bases between. CDR1 DFQATT and CDR2 SNEGSKA come from the germline V gene (reference sequence). This CDR3 spans 15 amino acids. This clonotype was observed many times. What it binds is unknown. General study findings and limits: Because no CDR3 amino acid sequences were shared across subjects by expanded clones, private repertoires were suggested in all groups. HTLV-1-associated myelopathy led in TCR clonal expansion, while multiple sclerosis ranked lowest, below healthy controls.

Sorted libraries were made with around 1 million CD4+ or CD8+ T cells. 5'RACE employing 10-nucleotide random UMIs yielded the cDNA. MiXCR, applied by TCRdb to the 5' RACE reads, yields one record per CDR3 protein. Of 45,000 or so distinct CDR3 sequences in the sample, nearly 6.5% were seen once. This chain uses TRBV20-1 with TRBJ2-1; D gene uncertain. Sequenced input: CD4+ T cells from blood. This TCR was recovered from a woman aged 40 to 50 in good health. CDR3 amino acids: CSASRGDFRFGEQFF. The CDR3, as DNA: TGCAGTGCTAGTCGAGGAGACTTCCGATTTGGTGAGCAGTTCTTC.